A selection of T cell receptor beta chains follows, all from one sample in a study of CXCR3-negative and CXCR3-positive naive CD8 T cells. TCRdb re-called the 5' RACE reads and gives one entry per CDR3 protein, without DNA. Its listing shows around 4,500 distinct CDR3 sequences. The sequenced sample consisted of naive CXCR3+ CD8+ T cells from blood. The source is a human donor in good health. Some clones in this sample may be carry-over from other donors' samples. Each CDR3 is given with its conserved first and last residue. The order of the fields is J gene, clone size, V gene, CDR3 protein. Only some rows state a clone size, as once, few, many or a class for expanded clones.

TRBJ2-7 medium-sized TRBV3-1 CASSPPTSGRYEQYF
TRBJ1-2 medium-sized TRBV29-1 CSVDWGTGGGYTF
TRBJ1-1 medium-sized TRBV20-1 CSAYLDRENTEAFF
TRBJ2-2 - TRBV5-1 CASSSDLSGELFF
TRBJ2-7 - TRBV5-6 CASSLAGQGIYYEQYF
TRBJ2-1 medium-sized TRBV29-1 CSVSAGEDVTRQFF
TRBJ2-1 medium-sized TRBV12-3/TRBV12-4 CASMGVDNEQFF
TRBJ2-7 medium-sized TRBV5-1 CASSPGTGGARAYEQYF
TRBJ2-4 - TRBV7-2 CASSGGLEPKTIQYF
TRBJ2-5 - TRBV12-3/TRBV12-4 CASSSGVSTEQETQYF
TRBJ2-7 - TRBV5-1 CASSQVSVDWEEQYF
TRBJ1-2 medium-sized TRBV20-1 CSARRPELDGYTF
TRBJ2-2 - TRBV5-6 CASSLDLAGDTGELFF
TRBJ1-2 - TRBV9 CASSVGHKNYGYTF
TRBJ1-2 - TRBV21-1 CASSKAVDRGDGYTF
TRBJ2-5 medium-sized TRBV4-3 CASSQGTSGTETQYF
TRBJ2-1 medium-sized TRBV20-1 CSALLADYNEQFF
TRBJ2-7 - TRBV4-1 CASSQAGTLAYEQYF
TRBJ2-1 medium-sized TRBV4-2 CASSQWGYQETDSENEQFF
TRBJ2-1 - TRBV28 CASRDYYNEQFF
TRBJ2-3 medium-sized TRBV28 CASSLIGAGDTQYF
TRBJ2-3 - TRBV2 CASRGMSDTQYF